A selection of T cell receptor beta chains follows, all from one sample in a study of blood T cell repertoires in COVID-19. Generated by immunoSEQ multiplex PCR, the TCRdb table keeps only in-frame clones and is missing some. The sample holds around 160,000 clones, about four fifths seen once. The source material was PBMCs or T cells enriched from blood (not recorded which). The receptors shown here come from a man aged 50 to 60 who had recovered from COVID-19. Both conserved end residues are part of each CDR3. D genes are given only for firm matches. The listing skips clone size in some rows; elsewhere it reads once, few, many or a size class.

clone size | D gene | J gene | V gene | CDR3 DNA | CDR3 protein
. | . | TRBJ2-3 | TRBV7-3 | TGTGCCAGCAGCTCCCGGGGTCCAGATACGCAGTATTTT | CASSSRGPDTQYF
. | TRBD1 | TRBJ2-3 | TRBV7-9 | TGTGCCAGCAGCCCCCCAATGATTTCGGGACAGTCCCCCGATACGCAGTATTTT | CASSPPMISGQSPDTQYF
. | . | TRBJ2-2 | TRBV5-1 | TGCGCCAGCAGCTTGGCCCCGGGGACCGGGGAGCTGTTTTTT | CASSLAPGTGELFF
. | TRBD1 | TRBJ1-2 | TRBV7-6 | TGTGCCAGCAGCTTGTCCGGACAGGGGGCTTGGGGCTACACCTTC | CASSLSGQGAWGYTF
. | . | TRBJ1-2 | TRBV3-1/TRBV3-2 | TGTGCCAGCAGCCAAGACAGTTCGAACTATGGCTACACCTTC | CASSQDSSNYGYTF
. | . | TRBJ1-5 | TRBV3-1/TRBV3-2 | TGTGCCAGCAGCCAAGATGAGGGTCAGCCCCAGCATTTT | CASSQDEGQPQHF
few | . | TRBJ2-7 | TRBV27 | TGTGCCAGCGCATCCTGGGGGGGGGCCCACGAGCAGTACTTC | CASASWGGAHEQYF
few | TRBD1 | TRBJ1-6 | TRBV28 | TGTGCCAGCAGTTCCGGGACAGAGTATAATTCACCCCTCCACTTT | CASSSGTEYNSPLHF
. | . | TRBJ2-3 | TRBV20-1 | TGCAGTGCTAGGCTGGGCGATACGCAGTATTTT | CSARLGDTQYF
few | . | TRBJ1-4 | TRBV6-1 | TGTGCCAGCAGTGAATGGGGGGGCTCCGATGAAAAACTGTTTTTT | CASSEWGGSDEKLFF
. | . | TRBJ2-3 | TRBV3-1/TRBV3-2 | TGTGCCAGCAGCCAAGGGTCCGGAGATACGCAGTATTTT | CASSQGSGDTQYF
. | . | TRBJ1-4 | TRBV28 | TGTGCCAGCAGGCTTCCGGGACTGTCGGATGAAAAACTGTTTTTT | CASRLPGLSDEKLFF
. | . | TRBJ2-5 | TRBV7-2 | TGTGCCAGCAGTAGCTTAGGCCCAGGGTTCATGGGAGAGACCCAGTACTTC | CASSSLGPGFMGETQYF
. | TRBD1 | TRBJ1-1 | TRBV7-9 | TGTGCCTATACCTATGGAGGGGGCGAGAACACTGAAGCTTTCTTT | CAYTYGGGENTEAFF
. | TRBD2 | TRBJ2-5 | TRBV19 | TGTGCCAGTAATCCTTCCCCCGGGACTAGCTTTGAGACCCAGTACTTC | CASNPSPGTSFETQYF
. | TRBD1 | TRBJ1-6 | TRBV10-2 | TGCGCCAGCACCGAGACAGGGGGCCAGAGCTCCTATAATTCACCCCTCCACTTT | CASTETGGQSSYNSPLHF
. | . | TRBJ1-4 | TRBV10-2 | TGCGCCAGCAAACCCCCCTCTCCAGGGTTTGAAAAACTGTTTTTT | CASKPPSPGFEKLFF
. | TRBD2 | TRBJ2-5 | TRBV4-1 | TGCGCCAGCAGCCAAGAGGGACTAGGAGGCTTTGAGACCCAGTACTTC | CASSQEGLGGFETQYF
once | . | TRBJ2-2 | TRBV18 | TGTGCCAGCTCACCACAGGGGGTGAGAACCGGGGAGCTGTTTTTT | CASSPQGVRTGELFF
. | TRBD2 | TRBJ2-5 | TRBV2 | TGTGCCAGCAGTCAGCAGACTAGCGGGGGGCAGGCCCAGTACTTC | CASSQQTSGGQAQYF
. | . | TRBJ1-6 | TRBV5-4 | TGTGCCAGCAGCTTGGATATGAATTCACCCCTCCACTTT | CASSLDMNSPLHF
. | TRBD2 | TRBJ2-3 | TRBV19 | TGTGCCAGTAGTATGATTAGCGGGGGAAACACAGATACGCAGTATTTT | CASSMISGGNTDTQYF
. | . | TRBJ1-1 | TRBV4-1 | TGCGCCAGCAGCCAAGGACAGTACAACACTGAAGCTTTCTTT | CASSQGQYNTEAFF
. | . | TRBJ1-2 | TRBV7-9 | TGTGCCAGCAGCGCGCCTGCGGGGGGCTATGGCTACACCTTC | CASSAPAGGYGYTF
. | TRBD1 | TRBJ2-7 | TRBV4-1 | TGCGCCAGCAGCCAAGACCCGGACAGGAAATTATACGAGCAGTACTTC | CASSQDPDRKLYEQYF
. | . | TRBJ2-7 | TRBV28 | TGTGCCAGCAGTTTCCCTCGCTGGGGGGTTGTCTTC | CASSFPRWGVVF
. | . | TRBJ1-1 | TRBV27 | TGTGCCAGCAGTTTATCCGAGCAGCGGCGTAGGGCTTTCTTT | CASSLSEQRRRAFF
. | TRBD1 | TRBJ2-6 | TRBV14 | TGTGCCAGCAGCAATGACAGGGAACTCTCCGGGGCCAACGTCCTGACTTTC | CASSNDRELSGANVLTF
once | . | TRBJ1-2 | TRBV7-2 | TGTGCCAGCAGCTTAGCAGGGGTTGGTTATGGCTACACCTTC | CASSLAGVGYGYTF
. | TRBD1 | TRBJ1-1 | TRBV5-4 | TGTGCCAGCAGCCTGAAGGGACAGAGGCACACTGAAGCTTTCTTT | CASSLKGQRHTEAFF
. | . | TRBJ1-2 | TRBV5-1 | TGCGCCAGCAGCTTGGACCCCTCTTCCGCGGATGGCTACACCTTC | CASSLDPSSADGYTF
. | TRBD2 | TRBJ2-1 | TRBV4-1 | TGCGCCAGCAGCCCCGGACTAGCGGGAGGCCGAGGGGTCGAGCAGTTCTTC | CASSPGLAGGRGVEQFF
few | . | TRBJ1-5 | TRBV27 | TGTGCCAGCAGTTTACGGAGCAATCAGCCCCAGCATTTT | CASSLRSNQPQHF
once | TRBD1 | TRBJ1-5 | TRBV19 | TGTGCCAGTAGTATTGACAGGGCCCAGCCCCAGCATTTT | CASSIDRAQPQHF
. | . | TRBJ1-5 | TRBV2 | TGTGCCAGCAGTGAGGCAGGCATAAATCAGCCCCAGCATTTT | CASSEAGINQPQHF
. | TRBD1 | TRBJ1-2 | TRBV4-1 | TGCGCCAGCAGCCAGGATACAGGGGGCAAGGGCTACACCTTC | CASSQDTGGKGYTF